Sequencing of this TCR beta chain was carried out in a study of cytomegalovirus exposure and HLA in healthy donors. Study results and caveats: Through in vitro validation, three CMV-associated chains were shown to be specific for CMV antigens. The study labeled fewer than 200 TCR beta chains cytomegalovirus-associated. Within the data, a cluster of highly shared sequence variants was likely a sequencing artifact.

The primer mix had 60 Vbeta and 13 Jbeta primers. The protocol was immunoSEQ multiplex PCR, while the TCRdb copy is restricted to in-frame clones and leaves out a portion. Among fewer than 150,000 clones listed, 76% were seen once. A note on this clone: The antigen is unknown.

Sequencing was carried out using PBMCs. The TCR was taken from a man in his late teens or twenties in good health and CMV-seronegative.

Here the CDR3 reads CSVRRDRDQPQHF. DNA of the CDR3: TGCAGCGTCAGACGGGACAGGGATCAGCCCCAGCATTTT. The V gene is TRBV29-1, the J gene TRBJ1-5; 9 bases fit TRBD1. V shed 6 bases, J shed 5 bases, and the junction held 5 bases outside the gene matches. The CDR3 is 13 amino acids. CDR1 is SQVTM, CDR2 ANQGSEA, per germline.